The 31 T cell receptor beta chains given below trace back to one sample, sequenced in a study of T cells in localized non-small cell lung cancer. This table comes from immunoSEQ multiplex PCR, and its TCRdb copy is limited to in-frame clones, with some not included. Seen here are thousands of clones, more than 20% observed once, and the top ten hold 5.5% to 6.5%. Sample: lung tumor tissue, taken before any cancer treatment. These receptors came from a man aged 35 to 69 with stage II lung adenocarcinoma.

V is TRBV11-3 and J is TRBJ2-1, with 13 bases fitting TRBD2. The CDR3 has 17 amino acids. The ends lost 5 bases at V and 4 bases at J; junction bases unmatched: 8. Germline V gene lookup returns CDR1 SGHNT and CDR2 YENEEA. The CDR3: CASSPGGTSGKYNEQFF. The CDR3 region has the DNA TGTGCCAGCAGCCCGGGAGGGACTAGCGGGAAATACAATGAGCAGTTCTTC.

V usage is TRBV15 and J usage is TRBJ2-1; 7 positions agree with TRBD2. From germline, CDR1 is LNHNV and CDR2 YYDKDF (reference sequence). The CDR3 is 17 amino acids. V shed 2 bases and J 4 bases; nucleotides not matched to a gene: 11. The CDR3: CATSRTPGSGVYNEQFF. DNA for the CDR3: TGTGCCACCAGCAGAACTCCGGGCAGCGGGGTTTACAATGAGCAGTTCTTC.

This clone was detected only a few times. This chain joins TRBV9 and TRBJ2-2; 9 bases match TRBD1. With V trimmed by 3 bases and J by 7 bases, 7 bases remained unmatched. The CDR3 length is 15 residues. The germline V gene has CDR1 SGDLS and CDR2 YYNGEE. Written as DNA, the CDR3 is TGTGCCAGCAGCGAGTCCGGGACAGGGCTCGGGGAGCTGTTTTTT. Its translation is CASSESGTGLGELFF.

The V and J genes are TRBV9 and TRBJ1-2; TRBD1 matches 7 bases. Germline V lookup: CDR1 SGDLS, CDR2 YYNGEE. The junction had 7 bases not matched to a gene; V was cut back by 6 bases and J by 8 bases. CDR3 length equals 12 residues. The CDR3 spells CASTTGETGYTF. The CDR3 DNA is TGTGCCAGCACTACAGGGGAAACAGGCTACACCTTC.

This clone was seen only once. V usage is TRBV18 and J usage is TRBJ2-7, with 12 bases fitting TRBD1. After removal of 5 bases from V and 7 bases from J, the junction contained 6 bases not matched to a gene. The CDR3 length is 14 residues. CDR1 is KGHSH and CDR2 is LQKENI in the germline V gene. Written as DNA, the CDR3 is TGTGCCAGCTCATCGGGACAGGGGGCTCGAGAGCAGTACTTC. Protein sequence: CASSSGQGAREQYF.

The V and J genes are TRBV7-5 and TRBJ2-2; the D call TRBD2 from the table was never checked on the DNA. TRBV7-5 is an annotated pseudogene. The CDR3 contains 15 residues. CDR3 loop: CASTTGGANTGELFF. For the CDR3, the DNA is TGTGCCAGCACCACCGGGGGGGCGAACACCGGGGAGCTGTTTTTT.

This chain links TRBV5-1 with TRBJ2-7; 7 nucleotides agree with TRBD1. CDR1 is SGHRS and CDR2 is YFSETQ in the germline V gene. The ends lost 1 base at V and 2 bases at J; junction bases unmatched: 3. The CDR3 covers 14 residues. The CDR3 loop reads CASSLRQGPYEQYF. CDR3 coding DNA: TGCGCCAGCAGCTTGCGACAGGGACCCTACGAGCAGTACTTC.

The V gene is TRBV18, the J gene TRBJ2-3; the D gene could be TRBD1 or TRBD2 (5 bases each). The CDR3 runs to 14 residues. Germline lookup yields CDR1 KGHSH and CDR2 LQKENI. Trimming cost V 6 bases and J 4 bases, with 14 bases left between them. The CDR3 nucleotides read TGTGCCAGCTCCCCGGGGCAGGGAGCAGATACGCAGTATTTT. As protein: CASSPGQGADTQYF.

The CDR3 protein is CASSLLIPHNEQFF. The CDR3 DNA follows: TGTGCCAGCAGTTTATTAATCCCCCACAATGAGCAGTTCTTC. The chain joins TRBV28 to TRBJ2-1; no reliable D call. The CDR3 has 14 amino acids. CDR1 and CDR2 from the germline V gene are MDHEN and SYDVKM. V was shortened by 1 base and J by 5 bases, with 9 bases between the two germline ends.

In this sample, this clone is medium-sized. This chain joins TRBV11-3 and TRBJ2-2; weak D call: TRBD1 (5 bases). CDR1 is SGHNT, CDR2 YENEEA, per germline. The germline V and J ends were trimmed by 1 base and 1 base, with 10 bases remaining between them. The CDR3 runs 16 residues. CDR3 region: CASSLVRRENTGELFF. The DNA for the CDR3 is TGTGCCAGCAGCTTAGTGCGCAGGGAGAACACCGGGGAGCTGTTTTTT.

The chain recombines TRBV6-8 with TRBJ2-3, with D possibly TRBD2 on 6 matching bases. The CDR3 totals 15 residues. The V end lost 6 bases, the J end lost 0 bases, and 13 bases lay between the germline ends. Germline CDR1 and CDR2: MNHGY and SAAAGT. This CDR3 is CASSAGTGSTDTQYF. In DNA, the CDR3 is TGTGCCAGCAGCGCCGGGACTGGCAGCACAGATACGCAGTATTTT.

This chain uses TRBV19 with TRBJ2-1, with 11 bases identical to TRBD2. The CDR3 sequence is 15 residues long. V was pared by 1 base and J by 5 bases, with 1 base of the junction left unmatched. Germline V lookup: CDR1 LNHDA, CDR2 SQIVND (reference sequence). The CDR3 reads CASSIVGLADNEQFF. The DNA of the CDR3 is TGTGCCAGTAGTATAGTGGGACTAGCGGACAATGAGCAGTTCTTC.

The chain employs TRBV28 and TRBJ2-1, with 11 bases matching TRBD2. Germline CDR1 MDHEN, CDR2 SYDVKM. Unmatched junction bases numbered 2, after V lost 7 bases and J lost 0 bases. The CDR3 has 15 amino acids. The CDR3 DNA follows: TGTGCCAGCACCCTAGCGGGGGGCTCCTACAATGAGCAGTTCTTC. Amino acid sequence: CASTLAGGSYNEQFF.

The chain links TRBV15 to TRBJ1-2, with D possibly TRBD1 on 6 matching bases. The CDR3 runs 15 residues. V shed 5 bases and J shed 2 bases, with 15 bases lying between them. Germline CDR1 reads LNHNV; CDR2 reads YYDKDF (reference sequence). CDR3 sequence (DNA): TGTGCCACCAGCTGGGGGCAGGGGAAGAACTATGGCTACACCTTC. This encodes CATSWGQGKNYGYTF.

In this sample, this clone turned up a few times. The DNA is omitted, as the CDR3 cannot be located on it reliably, and the CDR3 follows TCRdb's listing. The V and J genes are TRBV9 and TRBJ2-7; TRBD1, the table's D call, was not compared with the DNA. The CDR3 is 15 amino acids long, termini counted. Germline V gives CDR1 SGDLS, CDR2 YYNGEE. The CDR3 sequence: CASSVGPGHSYEQYF.

The chain joins TRBV6-8 to TRBJ2-7; D possibly corresponds to TRBD1 (6 bases). With 7 bases removed from V and 3 bases from J, the gap between germline ends came to 16 bases. CDR1 is MNHGY, CDR2 SAAAGT, per germline. This CDR3 is built from 14 residues. This CDR3 is CASTRAGTSYEQYF. The CDR3 region has the DNA TGTGCCAGCACCCGCGCCGGGACAAGCTACGAGCAGTACTTC.

The sample holds a few counts of this clone. The gene calls are TRBV30 and TRBJ1-2, with 7 bases fitting TRBD1. Germline V gives CDR1 GTSNPN, CDR2 SVGIG (reference sequence). The CDR3 extends over 14 amino acids. The trim removed 0 bases at V and 6 bases at J, leaving 7 bases unmatched. CDR3 nucleotide sequence: TGTGCCTGGAGTGTACGACAGGGCCACGATGGCTACACCTTC. Amino acid sequence: CAWSVRQGHDGYTF. Full variable domain (rest looked up from reference TRBV30 and TRBJ1-2): SQTIHQWPATLVQPVGSPLSLECTVEGTSNPNLYWYRQAAGRGLQLLFYSVGIGQISSEVPQNLSASRPQDRQFILSSKKLLLSDSGFYLCAWSVRQGHDGYTFGSGTRLTVV.

The sample holds a few counts of this clone. This chain joins TRBV18 and TRBJ1-4, with D tentatively TRBD1 (5 bases). The CDR3 spans 14 residues. Looked up from germline, CDR1 is KGHSH and CDR2 is LQKENI. The V end was cut by 3 bases, the J end by 8 bases, with 13 bases between. As DNA, the CDR3 is TGTGCCAGCTCACCGGGTGGGGACGGGGAAAAACTGTTTTTT. Its protein is CASSPGGDGEKLFF. Using reference TRBV18 and TRBJ1-4 for the parts outside the CDR3, the full variable domain is NAGVMQNPRHLVRRRGQEARLRCSPMKGHSHVYWYRQLPEEGLKFMVYLQKENIIDESGMPKERFSAEFPKEGPSILRIQQVVRGDSAAYFCASSPGGDGEKLFFGSGTQLSVL.

The chain recombines TRBV19 with TRBJ1-5; 7 nucleotides match TRBD1. This CDR3 contains 14 residues. The V segment lost 7 bases and the J segment 2 bases; nucleotides outside the gene matches: 5. Germline-derived CDR1 and CDR2 are LNHDA and SQIVND (reference sequence). The chain's CDR3 is CASNRGEGNQPQHF. The CDR3 coding sequence is TGTGCCAGTAACAGGGGCGAGGGCAATCAGCCCCAGCATTTT.

The genes are TRBV19 and TRBJ1-4; no firm D call. This CDR3 has 14 amino acids. V dropped 5 bases and J dropped 2 bases, with 9 bases sitting between them. CDR1 is LNHDA and CDR2 is SQIVND in the germline V gene (reference sequence). The CDR3 bases are TGTGCCAGTAGTCCTCCCGGCACTAATGAAAAACTGTTTTTT. Translation gives CASSPPGTNEKLFF.

J is TRBJ2-1 and V is TRBV6-8; TRBD1 agrees at 8 bases. The germline V gene encodes CDR1 MNHGY and CDR2 SAAAGT. The length of the CDR3 is 13 residues. The junction had 8 bases not matched to a gene; V was cut back by 7 bases and J by 9 bases. The CDR3, as DNA: TGTGCCAGCACCGAGGACAGGGTGGGTGAGCAGTTCTTC. It encodes CASTEDRVGEQFF.

The rearrangement joins TRBV28 to TRBJ2-7; the match to TRBD1 covers 10 bases. The V segment lost 8 bases and the J segment 4 bases; nucleotides outside the gene matches: 5. The V gene's germline CDR1 is MDHEN and CDR2 SYDVKM. The CDR3 is made up of 13 amino acids. The CDR3 reads CASAGQGVYEQYF. CDR3 in DNA: TGTGCCAGCGCAGGACAGGGGGTATACGAGCAGTACTTC.

The chain uses TRBV11-3 and TRBJ2-2; D is undetermined. Trimming removed 0 bases from V and 0 bases from J, with 5 bases in between. Looked up from germline, CDR1 is SGHNT and CDR2 is YENEEA. The CDR3 is made up of 15 amino acids. The CDR3 spells CASSLDRPNTGELFF. DNA for the CDR3: TGTGCCAGCAGCTTAGACAGGCCGAACACCGGGGAGCTGTTTTTT. The full variable domain, in which reference TRBV11-3 and TRBJ2-2 provide the parts outside the CDR3, is EAGVVQSPRYKIIEKKQPVAFWCNPISGHNTLYWYLQNLGQGPELLIRYENEEAVDDSQLPKDRFSAERLKGVDSTLKIQPAELGDSAVYLCASSLDRPNTGELFFGEGSRLTVL.

Judged by abundance, this clone is medium-sized. V gene TRBV6-8 combines with J gene TRBJ1-5; D uncertain. CDR1 and CDR2 (germline): MNHGY, SAAAGT. Between the trimmed V and J ends, which lost 1 base and 5 bases, there was a span of 9 bases. The CDR3 is 14 amino acids. The CDR3 nucleotides read TGTGCCAGCAGTTACTACTACGTGGATCAGCCCCAGCATTTT. Translating gives CASSYYYVDQPQHF.

The chain has TRBV25-1 and TRBJ2-4; D is tentatively TRBD1 or TRBD2 (6 bases each). The CDR3 is made up of 17 amino acids. CDR1 is MGHDK, CDR2 SYGVNS, per germline. Between the trimmed V and J ends, which lost 4 bases and 1 base, there was a span of 17 bases. CDR3 amino acids: CASSAPLGGLAKNIQYF. As DNA, the CDR3 is TGTGCCAGCAGTGCCCCTTTAGGGGGGCTCGCCAAAAACATTCAGTACTTC.

By share, this clone counts as medium-sized. This chain links TRBV9 with TRBJ1-1; a weak D match, TRBD1 (5 bases). The CDR3 consists of 16 residues. V lost 0 bases and J lost 0, with 12 bases in between. Germline V CDR1 and CDR2: SGDLS, YYNGEE. CDR3 sequence: CASSVVTGLMNTEAFF. CDR3 bases: TGTGCCAGCAGCGTAGTAACAGGCCTCATGAACACTGAAGCTTTCTTT.

CDR3 amino acids: CASSPIKEAGGNTGELFF. As DNA, the CDR3 is TGTGCCAGCTCACCTATAAAGGAAGCAGGGGGCAACACCGGGGAGCTGTTTTTT. The V call is TRBV18, the J call TRBJ2-2; TRBD1 aligns across 8 bases. Per the germline V gene, CDR1 is KGHSH and CDR2 is LQKENI. The CDR3 extends over 18 amino acids. J was trimmed by 2 bases and V by 3 bases; bases with no gene match: 11.

By share, this clone counts as medium-sized. The chain combines TRBV6-8 with TRBJ2-7, with 7 bases fitting TRBD2. The germline gives CDR1 MNHGY, CDR2 SAAAGT. J gave up 2 bases and V 6 bases, and 4 bases lay outside the gene matches. The CDR3 is 13 residues long. The CDR3 reads CASRLASPYEQYF. CDR3 nucleotides: TGTGCCAGCAGACTAGCGTCTCCCTACGAGCAGTACTTC.

This clone is categorized as large. The chain couples TRBV6-8 to TRBJ2-1, with 9 bases fitting TRBD1. The junction had 6 bases not matched to a gene; V was cut back by 5 bases and J by 1 base. Germline values: CDR1 MNHGY, CDR2 SAAAGT. The CDR3 has 16 residues. The CDR3 spells CASSNGTGKSYNEQFF. The DNA for the CDR3 is TGTGCCAGCAGTAACGGGACAGGGAAGTCCTACAATGAGCAGTTCTTC.

V gene TRBV11-3 combines with J gene TRBJ2-6; D gene uncertain. The CDR3 is made up of 14 amino acids. The ends were cut back, 6 bases at V and 3 bases at J, with 9 bases in the middle. Germline CDR1 is SGHNT and CDR2 is YENEEA. CDR3 DNA: TGTGCCAGCAGGCCCCAGGTTGGGGCCAACGTCCTGACTTTC. Translated: CASRPQVGANVLTF.

This clone was counted many times. J is TRBJ2-5 and V is TRBV7-6; the D is unclear. V was pared by 5 bases and J by 2 bases, with 12 bases between. Germline-derived CDR1 and CDR2 are SGHVS and FNYEAQ. The length of the CDR3 is 14 residues. The CDR3 is CASSPKQPQETQYF. The CDR3 coding sequence is TGTGCCAGCAGCCCTAAGCAGCCACAAGAGACCCAGTACTTC.